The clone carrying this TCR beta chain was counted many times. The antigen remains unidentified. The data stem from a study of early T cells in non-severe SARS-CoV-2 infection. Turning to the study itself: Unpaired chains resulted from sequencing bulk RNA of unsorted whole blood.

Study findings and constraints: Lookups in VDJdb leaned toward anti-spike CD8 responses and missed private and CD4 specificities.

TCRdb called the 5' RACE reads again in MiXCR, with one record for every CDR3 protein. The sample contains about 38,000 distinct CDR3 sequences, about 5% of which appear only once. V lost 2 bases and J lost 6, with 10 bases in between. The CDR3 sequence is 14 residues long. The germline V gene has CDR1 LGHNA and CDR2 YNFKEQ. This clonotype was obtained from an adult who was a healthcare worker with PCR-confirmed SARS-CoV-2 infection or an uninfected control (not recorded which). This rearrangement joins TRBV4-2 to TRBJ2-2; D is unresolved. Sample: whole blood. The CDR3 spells CASSQPGDSGELFF. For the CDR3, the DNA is TGTGCCAGCAGCCAACCAGGTGATTCCGGGGAGCTGTTTTTT.